What follows is one T cell receptor (beta chain) and its context. This specimen comes from a study of cytomegalovirus exposure and HLA in healthy donors. The PCR was carried out with 60 Vbeta primers and 13 Jbeta primers. Using immunoSEQ multiplex PCR, the repertoire was profiled, and TCRdb retains in-frame clones only, with some absent. The profile shows about 140,000 clones, about 68% of them singletons. Trimming cost V 3 bases and J 5 bases, with 12 bases left between them. CDR3 size: 14 residues. Germline assignment: CDR1 MDHEN and CDR2 SYDVKM. This TCR derives from a human donor in good health. The sequencing input was PBMCs. The chain has TRBV28 and TRBJ2-3; TRBD2 might be the D (6 bases). CDR3 nucleotide sequence: TGTGCCAGCAGTTTCAGGCGCGGGGAAGATACGCAGTATTTT. It codes for CASSFRRGEDTQYF.